The T cell receptor (beta chain) under discussion was sequenced for a study of radiation and T cells in renal cell carcinoma. Only in-frame clones appear in the TCRdb table, and some are missing; sequencing was by immunoSEQ multiplex PCR. The sample carries about 150,000 clones, 88% recorded once. This clone appeared a single time. CDR1 SNHLY and CDR2 FYNNEI come from the germline V gene. V shed 7 bases, J shed 4 bases, and the junction held 4 bases outside the gene matches. The CDR3 totals 13 residues. Time point here: baseline pretreatment blood. Treatment noted: 15 Gy SBRT to primary tumor, nephrectomy 4 weeks later.

Specimen: blood, collected from a patient whose treatment included radiotherapy and nephrectomy. The chain joins TRBV2 to TRBJ2-5; TRBD1 matches 9 bases. This sequence was found in a woman aged 70-85 years with renal cell carcinoma. CDR3 loop: CASKVQGAETQYF. CDR3 nucleotides: TGTGCCAGCAAGGTACAGGGGGCAGAGACCCAGTACTTC.